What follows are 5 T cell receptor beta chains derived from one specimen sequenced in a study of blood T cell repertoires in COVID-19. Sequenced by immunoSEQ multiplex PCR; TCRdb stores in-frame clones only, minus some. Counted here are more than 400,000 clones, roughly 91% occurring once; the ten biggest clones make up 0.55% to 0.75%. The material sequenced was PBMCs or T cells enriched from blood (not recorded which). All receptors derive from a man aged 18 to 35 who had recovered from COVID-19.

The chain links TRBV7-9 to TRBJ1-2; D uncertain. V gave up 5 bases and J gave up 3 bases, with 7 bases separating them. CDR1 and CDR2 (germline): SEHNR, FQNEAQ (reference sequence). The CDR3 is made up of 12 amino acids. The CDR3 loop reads CASSVRDYGYTF. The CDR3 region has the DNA TGTGCCAGCAGCGTTCGGGACTATGGCTACACCTTC.

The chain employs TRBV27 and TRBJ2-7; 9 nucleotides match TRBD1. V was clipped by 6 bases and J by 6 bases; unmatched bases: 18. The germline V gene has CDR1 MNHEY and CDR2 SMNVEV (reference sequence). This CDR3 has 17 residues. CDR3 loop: CASRPILPGQGTGEQYF. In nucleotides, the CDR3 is TGTGCCAGCAGACCGATCCTCCCGGGACAGGGAACGGGCGAGCAGTACTTC.

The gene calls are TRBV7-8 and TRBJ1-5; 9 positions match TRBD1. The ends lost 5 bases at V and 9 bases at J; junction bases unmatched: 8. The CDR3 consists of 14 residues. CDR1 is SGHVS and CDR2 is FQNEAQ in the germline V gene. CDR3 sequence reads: CASSPQGTGLPQHF. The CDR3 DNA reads TGTGCCAGCAGCCCACAGGGGACAGGGCTGCCCCAGCATTTT.

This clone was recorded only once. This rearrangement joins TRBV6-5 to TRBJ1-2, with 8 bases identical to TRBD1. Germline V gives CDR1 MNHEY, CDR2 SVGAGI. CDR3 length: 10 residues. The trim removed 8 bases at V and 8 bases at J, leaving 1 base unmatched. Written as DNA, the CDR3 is TGTGCCAGCGGACAGGGCGGCTACACCTTC. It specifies CASGQGGYTF.

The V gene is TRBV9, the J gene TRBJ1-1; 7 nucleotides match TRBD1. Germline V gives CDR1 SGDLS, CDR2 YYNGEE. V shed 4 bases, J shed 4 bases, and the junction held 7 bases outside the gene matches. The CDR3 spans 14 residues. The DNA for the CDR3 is TGTGCCAGCAGCCCAATGGGACAGATCACTGAAGCTTTCTTT. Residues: CASSPMGQITEAFF.